The entry below gives a single TCR beta chain sequence along with its context. Treatment of the sample: randomized to nivolumab then ipilimumab (arm A) or the reverse (arm B). No patient had prior DNA-damaging chemotherapy. Sorted cells were live CD3+CD8+, lacking CD19 and CD56, from PBMCs. This CDR3 has 14 residues. Trimming left V 4 bases short and J 8 bases short, with 16 bases between. Per germline, CDR1 SGDLS and CDR2 YYNGEE. This specimen belongs to a study of sequential checkpoint blockade in melanoma. About the study: Arm A got nivolumab then ipilimumab; arm B the reverse, 1:1.

Clones were read by immunoSEQ multiplex PCR, and TCRdb kept only the in-frame ones, dropping some. The sample records under 20,000 clones, around 68% being singletons. V and J are TRBV9 and TRBJ2-1; D is perhaps TRBD2 (6 bases). The sample was CD8+ T cells sorted from blood (inferred from file names), taken from a patient given nivolumab and ipilimumab in sequence. The TCR originated in a human donor with melanoma. The CDR3 is CASSRSGSFDEQFF. In nucleotides, the CDR3 is TGTGCCAGCAGCCGATCCGGGAGTTTCGATGAGCAGTTCTTC.